Below, 14 T cell receptor beta chains from the same sample are listed, as sequenced in a study of blood T cell repertoires in COVID-19. TCRdb's copy holds only in-frame clones and misses some; the assay was immunoSEQ multiplex PCR. The sample records roughly 80,000 clones, about four fifths being singletons. The source material was peripheral blood. These receptors came from a human donor in a cohort sampled during active COVID-19.

V gene TRBV5-6 combines with J gene TRBJ2-7; D call uncertain. CDR3 length: 11 amino acids. The V gene lost 0 bases and the J gene lost 9 bases, with 7 bases spanning the gap. CDR1 and CDR2 (germline): SGHDT, YYEEEE. The CDR3 region is CASSLVGAQYF. CDR3 nucleotide sequence: TGTGCCAGCAGCTTGGTAGGAGCGCAGTACTTC.

This clone has a handful of counts. The chain recombines TRBV28 with TRBJ2-7; D remains ambiguous. The V end was cut by 2 bases, the J end by 3 bases, with 8 bases between. The CDR3 sequence is 13 residues long. Looked up from germline, CDR1 is MDHEN and CDR2 is SYDVKM. The CDR3 loop reads CASSLITNYEQYF. CDR3 in DNA: TGTGCCAGCAGTTTAATAACTAACTACGAGCAGTACTTC.

The chain has TRBV19 and TRBJ1-6; 9 nucleotides agree with TRBD1. The CDR3 loop spans 14 amino acids. In germline, CDR1 is LNHDA, CDR2 SQIVND (reference sequence). The V and J ends lost 6 bases and 10 bases, in that order; junction bases with no gene match: 7. CDR3 coding DNA: TGTGCCAGTAGCCGGGACAGGGCGAACTCACCCCTCCACTTT. It encodes CASSRDRANSPLHF.

Only a few counts were recorded for this clone. V is TRBV5-1 and J is TRBJ1-1, with D possibly matching TRBD1 (6 bases). The CDR3 runs to 12 residues. Between the trimmed V and J ends, which lost 3 bases and 8 bases, there was a span of 11 bases. CDR1 is SGHRS, CDR2 YFSETQ, per germline. In nucleotides, the CDR3 is TGCGCCAGCAGCTATGGACAGTCCGAAGCTTTCTTT. It specifies CASSYGQSEAFF. The variable domain in full, with the rest retrieved from reference TRBV5-1 and TRBJ1-1, is KAGVTQTPRYLIKTRGQQVTLSCSPISGHRSVSWYQQTPGQGLQFLFEYFSETQRNKGNFPGRFSGRQFSNSRSEMNVSTLELGDSALYLCASSYGQSEAFFGQGTRLTVV.

By proportion, this clone is large. The rearrangement joins TRBV27 to TRBJ2-4; 10 bases map to TRBD1. CDR1 and CDR2 (germline): MNHEY, SMNVEV (reference sequence). The length of the CDR3 is 18 residues. The J segment lost 2 bases and the V segment lost 5 bases, leaving 12 bases of the junction unmatched. For the CDR3, the DNA is TGTGCCAGCAGTCCATTAACCGGGACAGGGGACTCCAAAAACATTCAGTACTTC. Its translation is CASSPLTGTGDSKNIQYF.

This clone has a handful of counts. In DNA, the CDR3 is TGTGCCAGCAAAACCGGGACAGAATCTTTCCAGCCCCAGCATTTT. Encoded protein: CASKTGTESFQPQHF. The rearrangement links TRBV2 to TRBJ1-5; 7 bases line up with TRBD1. The germline V gene encodes CDR1 SNHLY and CDR2 FYNNEI. The length of the CDR3 is 15 residues. The ends lost 7 bases at V and 7 bases at J; junction bases unmatched: 13. Full variable domain (outside the CDR3, taken from reference TRBV2 and TRBJ1-5): EPEVTQTPSHQVTQMGQEVILRCVPISNHLYFYWYRQILGQKVEFLVSFYNNEISEKSEIFDDQFSVERPDGSNFTLKIRSTKLEDSAMYFCASKTGTESFQPQHFGDGTRLSIL.

The chain has TRBV27 and TRBJ2-7; D not resolved. The CDR3 has 11 residues. The V gene lost 7 bases and the J gene lost 6 bases, with 10 bases spanning the gap. The germline gives CDR1 MNHEY, CDR2 SMNVEV (reference sequence). As DNA, the CDR3 is TGTGCCAGCATTGGGCCTATCGAGCAGTACTTC. It translates to CASIGPIEQYF.

This rearrangement joins TRBV6-5 to TRBJ2-5; 15 nucleotides line up with TRBD2. Germline V gene lookup returns CDR1 MNHEY and CDR2 SVGAGI. Trimming removed 4 bases from V and 5 bases from J; junction bases left unmatched: 5. The CDR3 has 16 residues. The CDR3 region is CASSSGTSGGRETQYF. Here the CDR3 DNA reads TGTGCCAGCAGTTCTGGGACTAGCGGGGGGAGGGAGACCCAGTACTTC.

The chain uses TRBV15 and TRBJ1-1; 8 bases are shared with TRBD1. Germline V gene sequence: CDR1 LNHNV, CDR2 YYDKDF (reference sequence). The CDR3 extends over 16 amino acids. With V trimmed by 0 bases and J by 7 bases, 10 bases remained unmatched. This chain's CDR3 is CATSRDSPTGGIEAFF. The CDR3, as DNA: TGTGCCACCAGCAGAGATTCCCCCACAGGGGGAATTGAAGCTTTCTTT.

This clone was counted a single time. The chain combines TRBV28 with TRBJ2-1; 7 nucleotides line up with TRBD2. The CDR3 totals 13 residues. Germline loops: CDR1 MDHEN, CDR2 SYDVKM. After removal of 5 bases from V and 7 bases from J, the junction contained 5 bases not matched to a gene. The CDR3 DNA follows: TGTGCCAGCAGTATCGCCGGGGGGAATGAGCAGTTCTTC. Protein product: CASSIAGGNEQFF.

The chain couples TRBV5-1 to TRBJ2-1; TRBD1 is a possible D gene (6 bases). This CDR3 is 14 amino acids long. Between the trimmed V and J ends, which lost 3 bases and 3 bases, there was a span of 10 bases. The germline gives CDR1 SGHRS, CDR2 YFSETQ. This CDR3 reads CASSSYRVYNEQFF. The CDR3, as DNA: TGCGCCAGCAGCTCATACAGGGTCTACAATGAGCAGTTCTTC.

This rearrangement joins TRBV6-2 or TRBV6-3 to TRBJ1-2; TRBD1 agrees at 10 bases. CDR1 and CDR2 (germline): MNHEY, SVGEGT. The V and J ends lost 0 bases and 2 bases, in that order; junction bases with no gene match: 3. This CDR3 is built from 16 residues. CDR3 sequence reads: CASSYSGTGANYGYTF. For the CDR3, the DNA is TGTGCCAGCAGTTACTCCGGGACAGGGGCAAACTATGGCTACACCTTC.

This clone occurred once. This sequence joins TRBV5-1 and TRBJ2-3; D may be TRBD2 (6 bases). The CDR3 sequence is 14 residues long. Germline CDR1 SGHRS, CDR2 YFSETQ. V gave up 4 bases and J gave up 2 bases, with 11 bases separating them. The CDR3 loop reads CASSPGEVTDTQYF. In DNA, the CDR3 is TGCGCCAGCAGCCCCGGGGAGGTCACAGATACGCAGTATTTT.

This clone appeared once. The rearrangement joins TRBV29-1 to TRBJ2-5; D might be TRBD1 (6 bases). V was cut by 5 bases and J by 5 bases, with 12 bases left in between. From germline, CDR1 is SQVTM and CDR2 ANQGSEA. The CDR3 has 12 residues. DNA for the CDR3: TGCAGCGTTCGCAGGGGCGATGAGACCCAGTACTTC. Its protein is CSVRRGDETQYF. Variable domain in full (rest from reference TRBV29-1 and TRBJ2-5): SAVISQKPSRDICQRGTSLTIQCQVDSQVTMMFWYRQQPGQSLTLIATANQGSEATYESGFVIDKFPISRPNLTFSTLTVSNMSPEDSSIYLCSVRRGDETQYFGPGTRLLVL.